This T cell receptor beta chain is from a study of shared T cell receptors in the human thymus (dated by TCRdb to the early 2020s). About the investigation overall: The study examined how the human thymus generates shared, self-reactive T-cell receptor alpha chains.

Turning to this clone: The target of this receptor is not known. The sample holds no much larger clone one base away, and base qualities are not on file.

Compared with germline, V lacks 11 bases and J lacks 3 bases; bases without a gene match: 10. The germline V gene specifies ENHRY as CDR1 and SYGVKD as CDR2. The CDR3 measures 14 amino acids from cysteine to phenylalanine. Of the read, only the CDR3 DNA is kept; its 42 bases are in frame from base 1. Library generation was performed with the immunoSEQ multiplex PCR assay. Entries here come from immuneACCESS through TCRdb and include only in-frame sequences with V and J called. Some clones fail to appear in such tables; in the studies checked, an unresolved V gene covers under half of the shortfall, and the cause of the remainder is unknown. Counted in this sample were hundreds of thousands of clones; around 93% of them appeared once. Together, the top ten hold approximately 0.02% of the sample.

This TCR was sampled from a human donor. Sequenced input: thymocytes. The rearrangement combines TRBV10-3 with TRBJ2-1; 7 central nucleotides agree with TRBD1. The DNA reads TGTGCCTCCCACCCGGCAGGGGGCTACAATGAGCAGTTCTTC. Translation gives CASHPAGGYNEQFF.